The 21 T cell receptor beta chains given below trace back to one sample, sequenced in a study of cytomegalovirus exposure and HLA in healthy donors. Generated by immunoSEQ multiplex PCR, the TCRdb table keeps only in-frame clones and is missing some. The profile shows 120,000 or so clones, around 89% of them singletons. The sample comprised PBMCs. These receptors were obtained from a man younger than 35 in good health and CMV-seronegative.

This chain links TRBV15 with TRBJ2-7, with TRBD1 identical over 11 bases. Per germline, CDR1 LNHNV and CDR2 YYDKDF (reference sequence). The ends lost 5 bases at V and 0 bases at J; junction bases unmatched: 3. The CDR3 runs 15 residues. The CDR3: CATSWGTGGSYEQYF. CDR3 coding DNA: TGTGCCACCAGCTGGGGGACAGGGGGCTCCTACGAGCAGTACTTC. Based on the CDR3 plus reference TRBV15 and TRBJ2-7, the full variable domain is DAMVIQNPRYQVTQFGKPVTLSCSQTLNHNVMYWYQQKSSQAPKLLFHYYDKDFNNEADTPDNFQSRRPNTSFCFLDIRSPGLGDTAMYLCATSWGTGGSYEQYFGPGTRLTVT.

The rearrangement links TRBV6-5 to TRBJ1-4; D unclear. CDR1 and CDR2 (germline): MNHEY, SVGAGI. This CDR3 has 14 residues. Trimming shortened V by 2 bases and J by 1 base, and 5 bases separated the two germline ends. This CDR3 is CASSYGRTNEKLFF. In nucleotides, the CDR3 is TGTGCCAGCAGTTACGGCAGAACTAATGAAAAACTGTTTTTT.

The chain combines TRBV10-3 with TRBJ2-3; 7 bases fit TRBD2. Trimming removed 6 bases from V and 5 bases from J; junction bases left unmatched: 8. The germline gives CDR1 ENHRY, CDR2 SYGVKD. The CDR3 runs to 14 residues. The CDR3 loop is CAIRRESGVDTQYF. CDR3 bases: TGTGCCATCAGGCGGGAGAGCGGGGTAGATACGCAGTATTTT.

J is TRBJ1-4 and V is TRBV21-1; the DNA was not used to check the table's D call, TRBD1. TRBV21-1 is a recognized pseudogene. The CDR3 spans 17 residues. CDR3 in amino acids: CASSNRDRGPANEKLFF. CDR3 coding DNA: TGTGCCAGCAGCAACCGGGACAGGGGGCCCGCTAATGAAAAACTGTTTTTT.

The chain joins TRBV5-4 to TRBJ1-6; D gene unclear. The CDR3 has 13 residues. Germline V lookup: CDR1 SGHNT, CDR2 YYREEE (reference sequence). V lost 1 base, J lost 5 bases, and 4 bases lay in between. The CDR3 reads CASSLQNNSPLHF. Here the CDR3 DNA reads TGTGCCAGCAGCTTGCAGAATAATTCACCCCTCCACTTT. Together with reference TRBV5-4 and TRBJ1-6, the CDR3 gives the full variable domain: ETGVTQSPTHLIKTRGQQVTLRCSSQSGHNTVSWYQQALGQGPQFIFQYYREEENGRGNFPPRFSGLQFPNYSSELNVNALELDDSALYLCASSLQNNSPLHFGNGTRLTVT.

The V and J genes are TRBV5-1 and TRBJ2-3; the match to TRBD2 covers 14 bases. Trimming removed 4 bases from V and 0 bases from J; junction bases left unmatched: 19. CDR3 length equals 22 residues. The germline V gene encodes CDR1 SGHRS and CDR2 YFSETQ. This CDR3 reads CASSPRLAGGQFPLPSTDTQYF. The CDR3 DNA follows: TGCGCCAGCAGCCCTCGACTAGCGGGGGGGCAATTTCCACTCCCTAGCACAGATACGCAGTATTTT.

This chain joins TRBV28 and TRBJ1-2; 7 bases line up with TRBD1. CDR3 size: 16 residues. V lost 5 bases to trimming and J lost 4 bases; unmatched junction nucleotides: 13. Germline V gene lookup returns CDR1 MDHEN and CDR2 SYDVKM. CDR3 sequence reads: CASSLQGVAFAYGYTF. In nucleotides, the CDR3 is TGTGCCAGCAGTCTCCAGGGGGTGGCCTTTGCCTATGGCTACACCTTC.

V is TRBV6-5 and J is TRBJ2-7; 7 bases agree with TRBD1. V was clipped by 2 bases and J by 0 bases; unmatched bases: 7. CDR1 and CDR2 from the germline V gene are MNHEY and SVGAGI. The length of the CDR3 is 16 residues. CDR3 in DNA: TGTGCCAGCAGTTACACCCGGGACAGATTCTCCTACGAGCAGTACTTC. This codes for CASSYTRDRFSYEQYF.

V and J are TRBV28 and TRBJ2-3; the match to TRBD2 covers 12 bases. This CDR3 has 17 residues. The germline CDR1 and CDR2 sequences are MDHEN and SYDVKM. Germline trimming cut 1 base from V and 3 bases from J; bases unmatched to any gene: 5. For the CDR3, the DNA is TGTGCCAGCAGTTTATCTTGGCTAGCGGGGGGGACAGATACGCAGTATTTT. It codes for CASSLSWLAGGTDTQYF. The full variable domain, completed using reference TRBV28 and TRBJ2-3, is DVKVTQSSRYLVKRTGEKVFLECVQDMDHENMFWYRQDPGLGLRLIYFSYDVKMKEKGDIPEGYSVSREKKERFSLILESASTNQTSMYLCASSLSWLAGGTDTQYFGPGTRLTVL.

This chain uses TRBV4-1 with TRBJ2-2; D is unresolved. The CDR3 covers 15 residues. The V and J ends lost 1 base and 1 base respectively, with 7 bases between them. CDR1 is MGHRA, CDR2 YSYEKL, per germline. CDR3 coding DNA: TGCGCCAGCAGCCAAGGACTCCTGAACACCGGGGAGCTGTTTTTT. Residues: CASSQGLLNTGELFF.

The V call is TRBV6-4, the J call TRBJ2-3; D unclear. The CDR3 contains 16 residues. Trimming shortened V by 0 bases and J by 0 bases, and 10 bases separated the two germline ends. CDR1 is MRHNA and CDR2 is SNTAGT in the germline V gene. The CDR3 spells CASSDSKYSSTDTQYF. The CDR3 DNA follows: TGTGCCAGCAGTGACTCGAAGTACAGTAGCACAGATACGCAGTATTTT.

The chain's CDR3 is CASSSRTGGSYEQYF. CDR3 in DNA: TGTGCCAGCAGCTCCCGGACGGGGGGATCCTACGAGCAGTACTTC. The chain has TRBV7-9 and TRBJ2-7, with TRBD2 identical over 7 bases. Germline lookup yields CDR1 SEHNR and CDR2 FQNEAQ (reference sequence). V shed 4 bases and J 1 base; nucleotides not matched to a gene: 7. The length of the CDR3 is 15 residues.

Only a few counts were recorded for this clone. The chain has TRBV7-8 and TRBJ2-7; the D gene is possibly TRBD1 (5 bases). The CDR3 has 15 residues. Between the trimmed V and J ends, which lost 4 bases and 4 bases, there was a span of 17 bases. Germline V gene data show CDR1 as SGHVS and CDR2 as FQNEAQ. For the CDR3, the DNA is TGTGCCAGCAGCTCAAAGGGTCAGGGTGAATACGAGCAGTACTTC. This sequence encodes CASSSKGQGEYEQYF.

The chain uses TRBV7-2 and TRBJ1-3; the match to TRBD1 covers 8 bases. Per germline, CDR1 SGHTA and CDR2 FQGNSA. Trimming removed 6 bases from V and 3 bases from J; junction bases left unmatched: 7. This CDR3 is 15 amino acids long. CDR3 amino acids: CASSEAGGGGNTIYF. DNA for the CDR3: TGTGCCAGCAGTGAAGCAGGGGGCGGTGGAAACACCATATATTTT.

This clone has only one observation. V is TRBV7-2 and J is TRBJ2-7; unclear D gene. In germline, CDR1 is SGHTA, CDR2 FQGNSA. The CDR3 extends over 12 amino acids. V gave up 5 bases and J gave up 4 bases, with 9 bases separating them. The CDR3, as DNA: TGTGCCAGCAGCGGAAGACAATACGAGCAGTACTTC. Translated, it gives CASSGRQYEQYF.

This clone has only one observation. The chain is built from TRBV2 and TRBJ2-1, with TRBD2 identical over 9 bases. The CDR3 is 15 residues long. CDR1 is SNHLY and CDR2 is FYNNEI in the germline V gene. Unmatched junction bases numbered 10, after V lost 8 bases and J lost 5 bases. CDR3 in DNA: TGTGCCAGCTGGCGCGGGAGGGCCCTCAACAATGAGCAGTTCTTC. This translates into CASWRGRALNNEQFF.

This rearrangement joins TRBV28 to TRBJ2-7, with 8 bases identical to TRBD1. CDR1 MDHEN and CDR2 SYDVKM come from the germline V gene. V dropped 3 bases and J dropped 0; count of bases not matched to a gene: 4. The CDR3 covers 15 residues. CDR3 sequence (DNA): TGTGCCAGCAGTTTTGGGACAGGAGCCTCCTACGAGCAGTACTTC. Amino acids: CASSFGTGASYEQYF.

This chain uses TRBV6-5 with TRBJ2-5, with D possibly being TRBD1 (5 bases). The CDR3 contains 15 residues. Germline lookup yields CDR1 MNHEY and CDR2 SVGAGI. Trimming took off 4 bases at V and 5 bases at J, with 17 bases between the two ends. The CDR3 region is CASSWVQGITETQYF. As DNA, the CDR3 is TGTGCCAGCAGTTGGGTCCAGGGAATTACGGAGACCCAGTACTTC.

This sequence joins TRBV19 and TRBJ2-7; TRBD1 might be the D (6 bases). V lost 5 bases to trimming and J lost 6 bases, with 23 bases between them. The CDR3 loop spans 16 amino acids. Germline lookup yields CDR1 LNHDA and CDR2 SQIVND (reference sequence). In nucleotides, the CDR3 is TGTGCCAGTAGTGCAACACGAACAGGGTCGAGGGGCGAGCAGTACTTC. Encoded protein: CASSATRTGSRGEQYF.

The chain employs TRBV29-1 and TRBJ2-1; perhaps TRBD2 as D (5 bases). The germline V and J ends were trimmed by 6 bases and 1 base, with 16 bases remaining between them. CDR3 length: 15 amino acids. CDR1 SQVTM and CDR2 ANQGSEA come from the germline V gene. In DNA, the CDR3 is TGCAGCGTCCTAGGGCCAGAGGGATCCTACAATGAGCAGTTCTTC. Protein product: CSVLGPEGSYNEQFF.

The chain couples TRBV5-1 to TRBJ2-7; D might be TRBD2 (5 bases). This CDR3 is 8 amino acids long. The V end lost 9 bases, the J end lost 11 bases, and 9 bases lay between the germline ends. The V gene's germline CDR1 is SGHRS and CDR2 YFSETQ. The CDR3 bases are TGCGCCATCCCCGGGAAGTACTTC. Translated: CAIPGKYF.